A selection of T cell receptor beta chains follows, all from one sample in a study of shared clonotypes between healthy human individuals. Sequencing was performed with immunoSEQ multiplex PCR; in TCRdb, only in-frame clones are kept and a portion is missing. The sample includes over 2 million clones, approximately 95% seen only once; the top ten take more than 0.1%. Sequencing was carried out using naive CD4+ T cells sorted from blood. All receptors derive from a man aged 18 to 29 in good health. CDR3s include the opening cysteine and the closing phenylalanine or tryptophan. A D gene is named only where the DNA matches it firmly. A clone size is listed for some rows: how often the clone was seen (once, few, many), or a class if it is expanded.

j_call v_call clone_size d_call cdr3_nt cdr3_aa
TRBJ2-5 TRBV7-3 . . TGTGCCAGCAGCTTAAACGGGGGAGTCGGGGAGACCCAGTACTTC CASSLNGGVGETQYF
TRBJ1-3 TRBV10-2 once . TGCGCCAGCAGTGAGTCGTCGGGAAACACCATATATTTT CASSESSGNTIYF
TRBJ2-3 TRBV6-5 once TRBD2 TGTGCCAGCAGTTACGGGGGACTAGGCCAAGATACGCAGTATTTT CASSYGGLGQDTQYF
TRBJ2-3 TRBV5-1 . TRBD2 TGCGCCAGCAGCTTACTAGCGGGAGGGGGCTCAGATACGCAGTATTTT CASSLLAGGGSDTQYF
TRBJ1-5 TRBV28 . . TGTGCCAGCAGTTTGGGAGGCAGGGTTCAGCCCCAGCATTTT CASSLGGRVQPQHF
TRBJ2-1 TRBV9 once TRBD2 TGTGCCAGCAGCGAGGGACTAGCGGGAGTAATTGCTGAGCAGTTCTTC CASSEGLAGVIAEQFF
TRBJ2-2 TRBV30 . . TGTGCCTGGAGTGGCGGGATGAACACCGGGGAGCTGTTTTTT CAWSGGMNTGELFF
TRBJ2-5 TRBV9 . . TGTGCCAGCAGCTCTAAACCGGGGACGGGACAAGAGACCCAGTACTTC CASSSKPGTGQETQYF
TRBJ2-6 TRBV28 once . TGTGCCAGCAGTTCCCGGGCGGGGATCAACTCTGGGGCCAACGTCCTGACTTTC CASSSRAGINSGANVLTF
TRBJ1-2 TRBV5-4 once TRBD1 TGTGCCAGCAGCCAGGACAGGTCGGAGGGCTACACCTTC CASSQDRSEGYTF
TRBJ1-2 TRBV4-2 . . TGTGCCAGCAGCCAGGGGGCTATGGGGGGAAACTATGGCTACACCTTC CASSQGAMGGNYGYTF
TRBJ2-1 TRBV10-1 . TRBD2 TGCGCCAGCAGTGAGGGTATTGCGGGAGGACACAATGAGCAGTTCTTC CASSEGIAGGHNEQFF
TRBJ1-1 TRBV10-3 . . TGTGCCATCAGTGCCTCCAGTCTAATGAACACTGAAGCTTTCTTT CAISASSLMNTEAFF
TRBJ1-1 TRBV9 . . TGTGCCAGCAGCGTCGGACCGGGAGGAGGCACTGAAGCTTTCTTT CASSVGPGGGTEAFF
TRBJ1-1 TRBV28 . . TGTGCCAGCAGTTTTTTGGCGGGTGTAGTAATGAACACTGAAGCTTTCTTT CASSFLAGVVMNTEAFF
TRBJ2-2 TRBV5-4 . . TGTGCCAGCAGCTCCCAGGGCACCGGGGAGCTGTTTTTT CASSSQGTGELFF
TRBJ1-6 TRBV11-2 . . TGTGCCAGCAGCTTCCGCGGCCATAATTCACCCCTCCACTTT CASSFRGHNSPLHF
TRBJ2-1 TRBV9 . TRBD2 TGTGCCAGCAGCTTGGGGGGGATCTACAATGAGCAGTTCTTC CASSLGGIYNEQFF
TRBJ2-5 TRBV5-6 . . TGTGCCAGCAGCTTGTACGTTGTGGGGAGGTCAGAGACCCAGTACTTC CASSLYVVGRSETQYF
TRBJ2-3 TRBV28 . . TGTGCCAGCCCCCCTCGGGATACGCAGTATTTT CASPPRDTQYF
TRBJ1-2 TRBV10-3 . . TGTGCCATCAGTGAGTCGACCCAGGGTTCAGGTGGCTACACCTTC CAISESTQGSGGYTF
TRBJ2-7 TRBV20-1 . . TGCAGTGCGTCGTCTATGGGGCAGTACTTC CSASSMGQYF
TRBJ1-1 TRBV7-2 . . TGTGCCAGCAGCCATACCGAATTAAACACTGAAGCTTTCTTT CASSHTELNTEAFF
TRBJ1-2 TRBV15 . . TGTGCCACCAGCAGAGTACCCAGGGAGTCAAGATATGGCTACACCTTC CATSRVPRESRYGYTF
TRBJ1-5 TRBV30 . TRBD1 TGTGCCTGGAGTCGGACAGGGGGCCCCCGTCAGCCCCAGCATTTT CAWSRTGGPRQPQHF
TRBJ1-2 TRBV7-3 . . TGTGCCAGCAGCCCGGGACCGGGGGACTATGGCTACACCTTC CASSPGPGDYGYTF
TRBJ2-5 TRBV4-2 . TRBD2 TGTGCCAGCAGCCAGACTAGCGGGGGGGCTAGGGAGACCCAGTACTTC CASSQTSGGARETQYF
TRBJ1-6 TRBV27 . . TGTGCCAGCAACCTAGGGGCTAATTCACCCCTCCACTTT CASNLGANSPLHF
TRBJ1-6 TRBV15 . TRBD1 TGTGCCACCAGCAGAGAGATCGGGACAGTAATGGGTACCCTCCACTTT CATSREIGTVMGTLHF
TRBJ1-1 TRBV15 . . TGTGCCACCAAGGGGGGCCCCACTGAAGCTTTCTTT CATKGGPTEAFF
TRBJ2-2 TRBV2 . . TGTGCCAGCAGTGGCCGGACGGGAAACGGGGAGCTGTTTTTT CASSGRTGNGELFF
TRBJ2-7 TRBV27 . TRBD2 TGTGCCAGCAGACTTGTACTAGCGGGGGTCTACGAGCAGTACTTC CASRLVLAGVYEQYF
TRBJ1-3 TRBV6-5 . . TGTGCCAGCGGAAAACCGTGGGACACCATATATTTT CASGKPWDTIYF
TRBJ1-4 TRBV6-6 . TRBD1 TGTGCCAGCAGTTACTTGGGACAGTCTAATGAAAAACTGTTTTTT CASSYLGQSNEKLFF
TRBJ1-2 TRBV4-1 . . TGCGCCAGCAGCCAACCAGGAACGACGGAAATCATAGGGGGCTACACCTTC CASSQPGTTEIIGGYTF
TRBJ2-7 TRBV10-3 . TRBD1 TGTGCCATCAGTTCACAGGGGTACGAGCAGTACTTC CAISSQGYEQYF
TRBJ2-1 TRBV6-1 . . TGTGCCAGCAGGCGTAAAGGGGAAACCTACAATGAGCAGTTCTTC CASRRKGETYNEQFF
TRBJ1-2 TRBV5-8 . . TGTGCCAGCCGGAGGACAGATTTTGGTGGCTACACCTTC CASRRTDFGGYTF
TRBJ2-7 TRBV10-1 . TRBD2 TGCGCCAGCAGTGCGGGACTAGCGGGTCCTGGGAGCTCCTACGAGCAGTACTTC CASSAGLAGPGSSYEQYF
TRBJ1-1 TRBV30 once . TGTGCCTGGAGTGTTGGGTTTTTAAGTTCGGACACTGAAGCTTTCTTT CAWSVGFLSSDTEAFF
TRBJ1-1 TRBV7-9 . . TGTGCCAGCAGCGTACAGGGACTCCCCGAAGCTTTCTTT CASSVQGLPEAFF
TRBJ2-3 TRBV10-1 . . TGCGCCAGCAGTGAGTCGCAACCTGCCCGCACAGATACGCAGTATTTT CASSESQPARTDTQYF
TRBJ2-5 TRBV5-1 . TRBD1 TGCGCCAGCAGCAAGGGACAGCCGGGAGAGACCCAGTACTTC CASSKGQPGETQYF
TRBJ1-5 TRBV7-9 . . TGTGCCAGCAGCCCCAGGTCCGGGGGAGGTCAGCCCCAGCATTTT CASSPRSGGGQPQHF
TRBJ2-3 TRBV2 once TRBD1 TGTGCCAGCGTAGCGACAGGGGGCAGTTCAAATACGCAGTATTTT CASVATGGSSNTQYF
TRBJ2-7 TRBV6-5 . TRBD1 TGTGCCAGCAGTCTGGACAGGGGAACCTACGAGCAGTACTTC CASSLDRGTYEQYF
TRBJ2-1 TRBV7-2 . TRBD2 TGTGCCAGCACCCTAGCGGGGGGGCACAATGAGCAGTTCTTC CASTLAGGHNEQFF
TRBJ2-7 TRBV18 . . TGTGCCAGCTCACCAGGACGCGGGACAGCCTACGAGCAGTACTTC CASSPGRGTAYEQYF
TRBJ1-2 TRBV18 . . TGTGCCAGCTCACCACCTGGGGGCACGGAAAACTATGGCTACACCTTC CASSPPGGTENYGYTF
TRBJ2-6 TRBV4-3 once . TGCGCCAGCAGCAGACAGACTGGGGCCAACGTCCTGACTTTC CASSRQTGANVLTF
TRBJ2-6 TRBV19 once . TGTGCCAGTAGTATACGACCCTCTGGGGCCAACGTCCTGACTTTC CASSIRPSGANVLTF
TRBJ1-1 TRBV5-1 once . TGCGCCAGCAGCTTGGCCTATACGGGTTTGCCGAACACTGAAGCTTTCTTT CASSLAYTGLPNTEAFF
TRBJ1-6 TRBV5-8 once TRBD1 TGTGCCAGCAGCTTGATGAGGACAGGAGGATCCTATAATTCACCCCTCCACTTT CASSLMRTGGSYNSPLHF
TRBJ2-1 TRBV28 . . TGTGCCAGCAGTTTATCGGCGGGGGAGCAGTTCTTC CASSLSAGEQFF
TRBJ2-4 TRBV27 . TRBD1 TGTGCCCCCTGGCCCGACAGGGCCGTACTACCAAAAAACATTCAGTACTTC CAPWPDRAVLPKNIQYF
TRBJ2-5 TRBV5-1 . . TGCGCCAGCAGCTTGGTCTCAACCCAAGAGACCCAGTACTTC CASSLVSTQETQYF
TRBJ1-5 TRBV10-3 few . TGTGCCATCAGGGCGGCAGGGAATCAGCCCCAGCATTTT CAIRAAGNQPQHF
TRBJ2-5 TRBV11-2 . TRBD2 TGTGCCAGCAGCTTAGGACTAGCGGGAGGGCCCGAGACCCAGTACTTC CASSLGLAGGPETQYF
TRBJ1-2 TRBV11-3 . . TGTGCCAGCAGCTTATCAGGAAACTATGGCTACACCTTC CASSLSGNYGYTF